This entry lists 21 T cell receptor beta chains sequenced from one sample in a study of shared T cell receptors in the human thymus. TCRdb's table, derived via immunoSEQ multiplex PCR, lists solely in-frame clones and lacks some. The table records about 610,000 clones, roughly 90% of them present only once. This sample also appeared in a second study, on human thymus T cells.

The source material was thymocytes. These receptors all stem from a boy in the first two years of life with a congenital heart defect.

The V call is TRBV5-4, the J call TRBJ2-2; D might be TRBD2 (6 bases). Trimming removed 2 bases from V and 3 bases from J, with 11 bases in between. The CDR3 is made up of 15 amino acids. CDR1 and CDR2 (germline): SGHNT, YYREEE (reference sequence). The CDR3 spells CASSFRDSHTGELFF. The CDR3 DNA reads TGTGCCAGCAGCTTCCGGGACTCTCACACCGGGGAGCTGTTTTTT.

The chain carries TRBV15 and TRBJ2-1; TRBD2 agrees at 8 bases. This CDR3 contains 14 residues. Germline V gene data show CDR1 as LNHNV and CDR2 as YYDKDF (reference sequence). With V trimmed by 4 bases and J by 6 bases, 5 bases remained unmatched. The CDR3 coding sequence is TGTGCCACCAGCACTCGGGAGGGTCTCAATGAGCAGTTCTTC. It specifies CATSTREGLNEQFF.

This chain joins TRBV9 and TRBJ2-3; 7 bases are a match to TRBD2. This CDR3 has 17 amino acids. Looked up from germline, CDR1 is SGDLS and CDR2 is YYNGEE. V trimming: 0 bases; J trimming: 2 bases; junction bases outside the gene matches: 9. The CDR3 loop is CASSVEGTGGPTDTQYF. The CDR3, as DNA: TGTGCCAGCAGCGTAGAGGGGACGGGAGGCCCCACAGATACGCAGTATTTT. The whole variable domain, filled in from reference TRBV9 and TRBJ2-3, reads DSGVTQTPKHLITATGQRVTLRCSPRSGDLSVYWYQQSLDQGLQFLIQYYNGEERAKGNILERFSAQQFPDLHSELNLSSLELGDSALYFCASSVEGTGGPTDTQYFGPGTRLTVL.

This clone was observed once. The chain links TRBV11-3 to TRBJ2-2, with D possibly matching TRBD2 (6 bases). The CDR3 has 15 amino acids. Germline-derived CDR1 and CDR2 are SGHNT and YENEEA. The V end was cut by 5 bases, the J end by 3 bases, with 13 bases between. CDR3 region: CASSARDSYTGELFF. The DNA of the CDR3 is TGTGCCAGCAGCGCCCGGGACTCATACACCGGGGAGCTGTTTTTT.

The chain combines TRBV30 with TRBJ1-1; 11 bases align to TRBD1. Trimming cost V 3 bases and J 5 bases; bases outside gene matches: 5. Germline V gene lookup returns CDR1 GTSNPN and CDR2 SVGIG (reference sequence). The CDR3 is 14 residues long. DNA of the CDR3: TGTGCCTGGAGCCCGGGACAGGGGGAAACTGAAGCTTTCTTT. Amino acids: CAWSPGQGETEAFF.

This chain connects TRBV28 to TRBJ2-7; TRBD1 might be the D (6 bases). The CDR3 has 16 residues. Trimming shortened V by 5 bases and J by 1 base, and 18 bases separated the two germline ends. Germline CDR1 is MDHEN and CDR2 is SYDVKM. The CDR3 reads CASSPHPPDSSYEQYF. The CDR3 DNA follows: TGTGCCAGCAGTCCGCACCCCCCGGACAGTTCCTACGAGCAGTACTTC.

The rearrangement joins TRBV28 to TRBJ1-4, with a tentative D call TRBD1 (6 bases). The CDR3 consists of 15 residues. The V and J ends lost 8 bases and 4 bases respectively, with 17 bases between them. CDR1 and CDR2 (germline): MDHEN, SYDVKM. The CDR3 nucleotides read TGTGCCAGCCGTTCAAACAGGGCCTATAATGAAAAACTGTTTTTT. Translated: CASRSNRAYNEKLFF.

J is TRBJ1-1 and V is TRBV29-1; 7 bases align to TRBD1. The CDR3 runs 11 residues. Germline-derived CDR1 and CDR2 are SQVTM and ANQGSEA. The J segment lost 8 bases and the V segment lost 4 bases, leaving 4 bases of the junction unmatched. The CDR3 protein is CSVGQTGEAFF. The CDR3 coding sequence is TGCAGCGTTGGACAGACAGGGGAAGCTTTCTTT.

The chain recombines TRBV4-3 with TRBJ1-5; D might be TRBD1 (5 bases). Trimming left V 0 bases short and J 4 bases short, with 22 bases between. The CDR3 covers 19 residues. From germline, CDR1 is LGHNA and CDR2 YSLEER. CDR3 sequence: CASSQDRPDQDGGNQPQHF. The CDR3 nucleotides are TGCGCCAGCAGCCAAGATCGTCCCGACCAAGATGGGGGGAATCAGCCCCAGCATTTT.

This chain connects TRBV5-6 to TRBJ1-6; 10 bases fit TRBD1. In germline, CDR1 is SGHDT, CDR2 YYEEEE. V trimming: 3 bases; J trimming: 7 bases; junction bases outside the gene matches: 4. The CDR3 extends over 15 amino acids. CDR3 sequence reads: CASSSSGQGNSPLHF. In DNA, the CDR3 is TGTGCCAGCAGCTCCTCGGGACAGGGGAATTCACCCCTCCACTTT.

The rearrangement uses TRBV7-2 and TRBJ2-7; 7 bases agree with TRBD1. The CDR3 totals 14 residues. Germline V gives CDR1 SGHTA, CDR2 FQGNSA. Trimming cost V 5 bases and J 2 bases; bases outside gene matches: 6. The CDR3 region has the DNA TGTGCCAGCAGCCCGGGACAGCCCCCCTACGAGCAGTACTTC. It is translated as CASSPGQPPYEQYF.

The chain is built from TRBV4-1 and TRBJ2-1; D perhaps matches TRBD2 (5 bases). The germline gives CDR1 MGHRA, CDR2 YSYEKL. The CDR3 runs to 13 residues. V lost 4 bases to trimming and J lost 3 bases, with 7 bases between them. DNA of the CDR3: TGCGCCAGCAGCCTCGAGGGCTACAATGAGCAGTTCTTC. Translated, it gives CASSLEGYNEQFF.

Here the CDR3 reads CATSLPEGDLTYEQYF. CDR3 bases: TGTGCCACCAGCTTACCTGAGGGGGACCTAACCTACGAGCAGTACTTC. The V and J genes are TRBV15 and TRBJ2-7; tentatively, D is TRBD1 (6 bases). CDR1 LNHNV and CDR2 YYDKDF come from the germline V gene (reference sequence). The CDR3 spans 16 residues. V dropped 5 bases and J dropped 2 bases, with 19 bases sitting between them.

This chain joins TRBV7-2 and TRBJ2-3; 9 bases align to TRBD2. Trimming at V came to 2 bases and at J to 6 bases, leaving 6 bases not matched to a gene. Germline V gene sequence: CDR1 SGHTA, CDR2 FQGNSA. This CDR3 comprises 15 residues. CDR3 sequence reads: CASSLRAGGPDTQYF. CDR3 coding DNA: TGTGCCAGCAGCTTACGTGCGGGAGGGCCCGATACGCAGTATTTT.

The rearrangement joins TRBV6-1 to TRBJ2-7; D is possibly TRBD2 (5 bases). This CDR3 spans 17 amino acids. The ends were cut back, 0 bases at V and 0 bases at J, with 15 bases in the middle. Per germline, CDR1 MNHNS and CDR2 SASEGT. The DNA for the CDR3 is TGTGCCAGCAGTGAAGCGCGGGTAATAGTTACCTCCTACGAGCAGTACTTC. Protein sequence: CASSEARVIVTSYEQYF.

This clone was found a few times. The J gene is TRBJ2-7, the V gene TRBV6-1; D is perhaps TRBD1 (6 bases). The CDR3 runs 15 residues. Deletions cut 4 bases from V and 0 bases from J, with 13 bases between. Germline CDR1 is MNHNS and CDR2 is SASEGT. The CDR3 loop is CASSGTGTYSYEQYF. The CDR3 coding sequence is TGTGCCAGCAGTGGTACAGGGACCTACTCCTACGAGCAGTACTTC.

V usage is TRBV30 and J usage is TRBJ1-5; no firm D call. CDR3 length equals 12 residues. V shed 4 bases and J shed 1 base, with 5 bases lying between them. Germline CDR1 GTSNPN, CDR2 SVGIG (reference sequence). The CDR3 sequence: CAWTGSNQPQHF. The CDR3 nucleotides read TGTGCCTGGACTGGCAGCAATCAGCCCCAGCATTTT.

This CDR3 is CASSYPTSGETQYF. In DNA, the CDR3 is TGTGCCAGCAGTTATCCTACTAGCGGCGAGACCCAGTACTTC. The chain carries TRBV6-5 and TRBJ2-5; 8 positions match TRBD2. V gave up 3 bases and J gave up 5 bases; unmatched junction bases: 5. Germline V gene data show CDR1 as MNHEY and CDR2 as SVGAGI. The CDR3 loop spans 14 amino acids.

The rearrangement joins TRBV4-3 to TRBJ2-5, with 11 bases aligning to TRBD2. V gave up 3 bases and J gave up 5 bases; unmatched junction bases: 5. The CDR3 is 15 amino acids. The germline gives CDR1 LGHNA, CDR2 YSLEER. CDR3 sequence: CASSQLAGGFETQYF. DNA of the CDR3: TGCGCCAGCAGCCAGCTAGCGGGAGGATTCGAGACCCAGTACTTC.

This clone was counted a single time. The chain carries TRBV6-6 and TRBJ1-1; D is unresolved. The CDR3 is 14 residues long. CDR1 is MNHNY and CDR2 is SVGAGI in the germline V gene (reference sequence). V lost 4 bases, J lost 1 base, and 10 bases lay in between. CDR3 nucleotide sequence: TGTGCCAGCAGTTTGGAGAGGGCGAACACTGAAGCTTTCTTT. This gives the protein CASSLERANTEAFF.

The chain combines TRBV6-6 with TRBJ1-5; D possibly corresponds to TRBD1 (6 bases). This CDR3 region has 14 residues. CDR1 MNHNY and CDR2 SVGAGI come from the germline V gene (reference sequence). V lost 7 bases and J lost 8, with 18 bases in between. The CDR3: CASTGSGVNKPQHF. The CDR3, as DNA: TGTGCCAGCACGGGGTCAGGGGTGAATAAGCCCCAGCATTTT.